One sample yielded the 20 T cell receptor beta chains listed below, sequenced in a study of blood T cell repertoires in COVID-19. Here immunoSEQ multiplex PCR was the method, and the copy in TCRdb shows in-frame clones only, minus some. The sample includes roughly 360,000 clones, around 83% of them seen just once. The sample comprised PBMCs or T cells enriched from blood (not recorded which). The receptors derive from a woman aged 45-59 years who had recovered from COVID-19.

This clone was seen only a few times. This chain links TRBV4-3 with TRBJ1-1, with a tentative D call TRBD1 (6 bases). Germline V gene data show CDR1 as LGHNA and CDR2 as YSLEER. This CDR3 has 14 residues. Trimming removed 4 bases from V and 1 base from J, with 10 bases in between. CDR3 sequence (DNA): TGCGCCAGCAGCCTCGCGACAGGGAACACTGAAGCTTTCTTT. This encodes CASSLATGNTEAFF.

This clone was picked up one time. The gene calls are TRBV18 and TRBJ1-3; D uncertain. V was clipped by 0 bases and J by 4 bases, with 10 bases between them. Germline V CDR1 and CDR2: KGHSH, LQKENI. This CDR3 has 15 residues. The CDR3 reads CASSPPARSGNTIYF. The CDR3 DNA reads TGTGCCAGCTCACCACCGGCCAGATCGGGAAACACCATATATTTT.

This rearrangement joins TRBV6-2 or TRBV6-3 to TRBJ2-1; D unresolved. Germline-derived CDR1 and CDR2 are MNHEY and SVGEGT. Trimming cost V 5 bases and J 0 bases, with 14 bases left between them. The CDR3 consists of 16 residues. CDR3 in DNA: TGTGCCAGCAGTCCCTATGGGCCGAGCTCCTACAATGAGCAGTTCTTC. Translation gives CASSPYGPSSYNEQFF.

The V and J genes are TRBV6-5 and TRBJ1-2; TRBD1 matches at 8 bases. The CDR3 sequence is 14 residues long. Germline V CDR1 and CDR2: MNHEY, SVGAGI. V lost 7 bases, J lost 8 bases, and 12 bases stayed unmatched. The chain's CDR3 is CASTDRERYRGYTF. CDR3 nucleotides: TGTGCCAGCACGGACAGGGAGAGATACCGGGGCTACACCTTC.

The rearrangement links TRBV27 to TRBJ2-5; 9 nucleotides align to TRBD2. V trimming: 2 bases; J trimming: 3 bases; junction bases outside the gene matches: 4. Germline CDR1 MNHEY, CDR2 SMNVEV (reference sequence). This CDR3 comprises 15 residues. The CDR3 DNA follows: TGTGCCAGCAGTTTACGCGGGGGGGCTAAAGAGACCCAGTACTTC. Translated: CASSLRGGAKETQYF.

V gene TRBV24-1 combines with J gene TRBJ2-2; 7 bases are shared with TRBD2. The CDR3 length is 13 residues. Germline trimming cut 9 bases from V and 1 base from J; bases unmatched to any gene: 1. CDR1 is KGHDR, CDR2 SFDVKD, per germline. Written as DNA, the CDR3 is TGTGCCACCCGCGGGGGGAACACCGGGGAGCTGTTTTTT. Translation gives CATRGGNTGELFF.

Here the CDR3 reads CSADGGTDTQYF. The CDR3, as DNA: TGCAGCGCGGACGGAGGGACAGATACGCAGTATTTT. The genes are TRBV29-1 and TRBJ2-3, with a weak D call TRBD2 (6 bases). Germline V gene data show CDR1 as SQVTM and CDR2 as ANQGSEA. The CDR3 has 12 amino acids. Trimming left V 7 bases short and J 3 bases short, with 11 bases between.

The CDR3 protein is CASSLEGEQFF. CDR3 bases: TGTGCCAGCAGTTTAGAGGGGGAGCAGTTCTTC. This chain connects TRBV12-3 or TRBV12-4 to TRBJ2-1, with D perhaps matching TRBD1 (5 bases). The CDR3 spans 11 residues. V lost 1 base and J lost 10, with 5 bases in between.

This clone was observed a few times. This sequence joins TRBV7-2 and TRBJ1-6; 10 nucleotides align to TRBD1. Germline V gene data show CDR1 as SGHTA and CDR2 as FQGNSA. V was pared by 2 bases and J by 9 bases, with 7 bases of the junction left unmatched. The CDR3 has 16 residues. CDR3 residues: CASSLIGQGGSSPLHF. CDR3 DNA sequence: TGTGCCAGCAGCTTAATAGGACAGGGGGGGAGTTCACCCCTCCACTTT.

The chain recombines TRBV27 with TRBJ1-1, with 9 bases matching TRBD1. CDR1 is MNHEY, CDR2 SMNVEV, per germline (reference sequence). This CDR3 spans 14 amino acids. After removal of 5 bases from V and 4 bases from J, the junction contained 5 bases not matched to a gene. The CDR3 sequence: CASSVQGASTEAFF. CDR3 nucleotide sequence: TGTGCCAGCAGTGTACAGGGGGCGTCCACTGAAGCTTTCTTT.

The chain couples TRBV11-3 to TRBJ1-1; the match to TRBD1 covers 8 bases. The CDR3 extends over 16 amino acids. The germline V gene encodes CDR1 SGHNT and CDR2 YENEEA. The junction had 10 bases not matched to a gene; V was cut back by 6 bases and J by 1 base. DNA of the CDR3: TGTGCCAGCAGTTTCGAATTTGGACAGGGGAACACTGAAGCTTTCTTT. Protein product: CASSFEFGQGNTEAFF.

CDR3 coding DNA: TGTGCCAGCAGTGAGGCAGGAGGGGACTATGGCTACACCTTC. It encodes CASSEAGGDYGYTF. The rearrangement joins TRBV25-1 to TRBJ1-2; maybe TRBD1 (5 bases). Trimming removed 3 bases from V and 3 bases from J, with 11 bases in between. This CDR3 has 14 residues. CDR1 is MGHDK and CDR2 is SYGVNS in the germline V gene.

This chain uses TRBV2 with TRBJ1-5, with D possibly being TRBD1 (5 bases). Trimming removed 5 bases from V and 9 bases from J, with 14 bases in between. The CDR3 loop spans 13 amino acids. Germline V gene sequence: CDR1 SNHLY, CDR2 FYNNEI. The CDR3 here is CASSSLGGGPQHF. The CDR3, as DNA: TGTGCCAGCAGTAGCCTCGGGGGGGGGCCCCAGCATTTT.

The rearrangement links TRBV9 to TRBJ1-2; weak D call: TRBD1 (5 bases). Germline lookup yields CDR1 SGDLS and CDR2 YYNGEE. This CDR3 is built from 16 residues. Trimming cost V 0 bases and J 4 bases, with 16 bases left between them. The CDR3 region has the DNA TGTGCCAGCAGCGTAGGAGTGGCCTTGGGGGGCTATGGCTACACCTTC. Residues: CASSVGVALGGYGYTF.

The chain is built from TRBV27 and TRBJ2-1, with 13 bases matching TRBD2. This CDR3 comprises 17 residues. The germline gives CDR1 MNHEY, CDR2 SMNVEV (reference sequence). V lost 8 bases and J lost 8; bases outside the gene matches: 15. The CDR3 sequence is CASGLLAGGRDTHEQFF. The CDR3, as DNA: TGTGCCAGCGGACTACTAGCGGGAGGGCGGGACACCCATGAGCAGTTCTTC.

The rearrangement uses TRBV14 and TRBJ2-3, with 7 nucleotides matching TRBD2. V gave up 2 bases and J gave up 0 bases; unmatched junction bases: 5. CDR1 is SGHDN and CDR2 is FVKESK in the germline V gene. This CDR3 is 16 amino acids long. CDR3 region: CASSQKLATSTDTQYF. Written as DNA, the CDR3 is TGTGCCAGCAGCCAAAAACTAGCGACAAGCACAGATACGCAGTATTTT.

This clone has just a few counts. The chain couples TRBV10-3 to TRBJ1-2; 9 nucleotides match TRBD1. Germline CDR1 ENHRY, CDR2 SYGVKD. The ends lost 11 bases at V and 5 bases at J; junction bases unmatched: 12. The CDR3 covers 14 residues. The CDR3, as DNA: TGTGCCGCAACAGGGGGCGCGGAAACGTATGGCTACACCTTC. This encodes CAATGGAETYGYTF.

Remarks on this clone: The junction and the germline gene differ at one end; a read error may be behind it. CDR3 protein: CASGLGSRVGF. Written as DNA, the CDR3 is TGTGCTAGTGGTTTGGGGTCCAGGGTAGGTTTT. The V gene is TRBV12-5, the J gene TRBJ1-1; D is possibly TRBD1 (5 bases). The CDR3 totals 11 residues. Looked up from germline, CDR1 is LGHNT and CDR2 is FRNRAP.

The DNA for the CDR3 is TGTGCCAGCCGAGAACTACCCGGGGAGACCCAGTACTTC. Translating gives CASRELPGETQYF. This chain links TRBV7-9 with TRBJ2-5; D unresolved. This CDR3 spans 13 amino acids. V was shortened by 8 bases and J by 5 bases, with 15 bases between the two germline ends. Germline V gene sequence: CDR1 SEHNR, CDR2 FQNEAQ (reference sequence).

The J gene is TRBJ1-4, the V gene TRBV27; 9 bases fit TRBD1. The ends lost 6 bases at V and 8 bases at J; junction bases unmatched: 7. The V gene's germline CDR1 is MNHEY and CDR2 SMNVEV (reference sequence). This CDR3 has 14 residues. CDR3 nucleotide sequence: TGTGCCAGCAGCCAGACAGGGGGTTGGGAAAAACTGTTTTTT. Encoded protein: CASSQTGGWEKLFF.